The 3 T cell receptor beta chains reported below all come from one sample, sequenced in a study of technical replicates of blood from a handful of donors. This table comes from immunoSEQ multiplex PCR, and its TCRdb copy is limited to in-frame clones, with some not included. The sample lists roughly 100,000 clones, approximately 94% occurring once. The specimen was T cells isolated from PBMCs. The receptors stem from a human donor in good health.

CDR3 loop: CASSLTGVAVNQPQHF. In DNA, the CDR3 is TGTGCCAGCAGCCTAACGGGGGTAGCAGTTAATCAGCCCCAGCATTTT. The chain carries TRBV21-1 and TRBJ1-5. TRBV21-1 is deemed a pseudogene. The CDR3 runs 16 residues.

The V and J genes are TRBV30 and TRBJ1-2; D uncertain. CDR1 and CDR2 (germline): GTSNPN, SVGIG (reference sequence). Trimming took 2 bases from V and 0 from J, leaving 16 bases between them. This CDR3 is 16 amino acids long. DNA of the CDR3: TGTGCCTGGAGTCCTCTCGAGGCAAATACTAACTATGGCTACACCTTC. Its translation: CAWSPLEANTNYGYTF.

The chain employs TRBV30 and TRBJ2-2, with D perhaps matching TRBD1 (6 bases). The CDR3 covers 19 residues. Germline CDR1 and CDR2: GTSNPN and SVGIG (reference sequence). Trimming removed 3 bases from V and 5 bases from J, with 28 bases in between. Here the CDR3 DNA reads TGTGCCTGGAGCCGAAACTTAGGAGAACAGGGCGGTTTAACCGGGGAGCTGTTTTTT. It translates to CAWSRNLGEQGGLTGELFF.